One T cell receptor beta chain is described in this entry. Sequencing was performed with immunoSEQ multiplex PCR; in TCRdb, only in-frame clones are kept and a portion is missing. The table has more than 400,000 clones, around 91% seen once. The data stem from a study of blood T cell repertoires in COVID-19. Adults between about 18 and 89 years of age took part from under 25 US areas. The CDR3 has 17 residues. The chain couples TRBV21-1 to TRBJ2-7; the D call of TRBD2 is as the table states it, not checked on the DNA. TRBV21-1 corresponds to a pseudogene. The sequence was obtained from a man aged 18-30 years who had recovered from COVID-19. The specimen was PBMCs or T cells enriched from blood (not recorded which). CDR3 in amino acids: CASSKVIGSGNRYEQYF. DNA for the CDR3: TGTGCCAGCAGCAAAGTAATAGGAAGCGGGAACCGCTACGAGCAGTACTTC.